Below, one TCR beta chain is given with its context. Its antigen is unidentified. The data are from a study of siplizumab effects on memory and regulatory T cells. In each sample, 10^5 or so TCR templates were assayed. Produced via immunoSEQ multiplex PCR; TCRdb's table is partial and in-frame only. The repertoire consists of 95,000 to 130,000 clones, with approximately 94% occurring once and the leading ten covering roughly 1.7%. Overall study results and limits: There was no confirmation of the suppressive function of proliferating Tregs from siplizumab cultures. Roughly 75-97% of proliferating CD4+ or CD8+ clones lacked a naive or memory phenotype that could be assigned.

The germline V gene has CDR1 SGHRS and CDR2 YFSETQ. This CDR3 contains 15 residues. V was clipped by 0 bases and J by 4 bases; unmatched bases: 3. The chain employs TRBV5-1 and TRBJ1-3; 8 nucleotides agree with TRBD1. This sequence originates from a human donor in good health. Sequencing used non-Treg CD4+ T cells sorted from blood. The CDR3 sequence is CASSLGQGNGNTIYF. The CDR3 nucleotides are TGCGCCAGCAGCTTGGGACAGGGGAACGGAAACACCATATATTTT.